This T cell receptor (beta chain) was captured in a study of CD4 T cells in relation to SARS-CoV-2 and coronaviruses. Before the COVID-19 pandemic, during about 2010-2018, CD4+ T cells were taken from unexposed donors. Naive and memory CD4+ T cell DNA was deep-sequenced without culture. Libraries were prepared by immunoSEQ multiplex PCR; TCRdb keeps only in-frame clonotypes and omits some of them. Of about 60,000 clones listed, approximately 94% are singletons. Whole-study results and caveats: Pre-pandemic and post-infection samples never came from the same donor.

About this clone: The antigen remains unidentified.

This CDR3 is 15 amino acids long. V was pared by 6 bases and J by 1 base, with 14 bases between. The germline V gene encodes CDR1 SNHLY and CDR2 FYNNEI. The clonotype was recovered from a human donor in good health. The material sequenced was naive CD4+ T cells from PBMCs. Subset: naive CD4+ T cells isolated by negative enrichment. The rearrangement joins TRBV2 to TRBJ2-3, with TRBD2 as a possible D gene (6 bases). The CDR3 is CASRGSGGGTDTQYF. The DNA of the CDR3 is TGTGCCAGCAGGGGGAGTGGAGGGGGCACAGATACGCAGTATTTT.